This entry lists 27 T cell receptor beta chains sequenced from one sample in a study of blood T cells in healthy people across ages. With a J-beta primer mix and a sample-barcoded 5' primer, a second PCR ran about 7 to 12 cycles. TCRdb re-called the 5' RACE reads through MiXCR, storing one row per CDR3 protein. The sample carries approximately 730,000 distinct CDR3 sequences, 43% recorded once. The sequencing sample was made of blood. These receptor sequences come from a woman aged 60 to 75 in good health.

J is TRBJ2-3 and V is TRBV6-5; TRBD2 agrees at 9 bases. Looked up from germline, CDR1 is MNHEY and CDR2 is SVGAGI. CDR3 length: 15 residues. Unmatched junction bases numbered 8, after V lost 6 bases and J lost 4 bases. The CDR3 spells CASRRSGTSPDTQYF. The CDR3 DNA is TGTGCCAGCAGGCGATCCGGGACTAGCCCAGATACGCAGTATTTT.

This clonotype came up a few times. The chain has TRBV6-6 and TRBJ1-6; D is undetermined. The CDR3 sequence is 14 residues long. The V gene's germline CDR1 is MNHNY and CDR2 SVGAGI (reference sequence). Deletions cut 2 bases from V and 9 bases from J, with 11 bases between. Written as DNA, the CDR3 is TGTGCCAGCAGTTACGAGGAATATGGTTCACCCCTCCACTTT. Protein product: CASSYEEYGSPLHF.

This clonotype occurred a few times. The chain links TRBV19 to TRBJ2-1; 8 nucleotides match TRBD1. The length of the CDR3 is 15 residues. Unmatched junction bases numbered 7, after V lost 5 bases and J lost 4 bases. Per germline, CDR1 LNHDA and CDR2 SQIVND (reference sequence). CDR3 amino acids: CASSYAQGAYNEQFF. CDR3 bases: TGTGCCAGTAGTTATGCGCAGGGGGCATACAATGAGCAGTTCTTC.

This clonotype was counted a single time. The chain carries TRBV29-1 and TRBJ2-3; 10 bases match TRBD1. This CDR3 is built from 16 residues. With 5 bases clipped from V and 0 bases from J, the junction kept 8 bases outside the gene matches. Germline V CDR1 and CDR2: SQVTM, ANQGSEA. CDR3 sequence reads: CSVWTGGISSTDTQYF. The CDR3 DNA follows: TGCAGCGTTTGGACAGGGGGGATTTCTAGCACAGATACGCAGTATTTT.

The rearrangement uses TRBV5-1 and TRBJ2-1; no firm D call. Per the germline V gene, CDR1 is SGHRS and CDR2 is YFSETQ. This CDR3 is 16 amino acids long. Trimming took 3 bases from V and 0 from J, leaving 13 bases between them. The CDR3 DNA reads TGCGCCAGCAGCTATAGGGAACCTAGCTCCTACAATGAGCAGTTCTTC. It translates to CASSYREPSSYNEQFF.

This clonotype was counted between two and nine times. This chain joins TRBV20-1 and TRBJ2-7, with 10 bases matching TRBD1. The CDR3 totals 15 residues. The germline CDR1 and CDR2 sequences are DFQATT and SNEGSKA (reference sequence). V lost 2 bases, J lost 4 bases, and 8 bases stayed unmatched. The CDR3 loop is CSARNGTGVGYEQYF. The CDR3 DNA is TGCAGTGCTAGAAACGGGACAGGGGTGGGTTACGAGCAGTACTTC.

This clonotype was detected only once. Given a much more abundant clone one base away, this may be a read error. In DNA, the CDR3 is TGCGCCAGCAGCCAAGGTCGACATGGGGGGAGCTCCTATAATTCACCCCCCCACTTT. It codes for CASSQGRHGGSSYNSPPHF. The chain recombines TRBV4-3 with TRBJ1-6; maybe TRBD1 (5 bases). There are 19 residues in the CDR3. Germline-derived CDR1 and CDR2 are LGHNA and YSLEER.

This chain connects TRBV6-4 to TRBJ2-3, with TRBD2 identical over 8 bases. The V and J ends lost 3 bases and 1 base, in that order; junction bases with no gene match: 0. The CDR3 runs 14 residues. CDR1 and CDR2 (germline): MRHNA, SNTAGT. The CDR3: CASSERGGTDTQYF. The CDR3 DNA reads TGTGCCAGCAGTGAGCGGGGGGGCACAGATACGCAGTATTTT.

This clonotype was seen only a few times. The genes are TRBV6-2 or TRBV6-3 and TRBJ1-2; perhaps TRBD1 as D (5 bases). Germline V CDR1 and CDR2: MNHEY, SVGEGT. V dropped 7 bases and J dropped 4 bases, with 19 bases sitting between them. This CDR3 contains 15 residues. The CDR3 DNA is TGTGCCAGCATCCTCGACAGAGGGGAAGCCTATGGCTACACCTTC. Its protein is CASILDRGEAYGYTF.

This clonotype was observed a handful of times. CDR3 DNA sequence: TGTGCCAGCAGCTTAGTGCAGGGAGATTCACCCCTCCACTTT. It specifies CASSLVQGDSPLHF. The chain combines TRBV7-9 with TRBJ1-6; tentatively, D is TRBD1 (5 bases). CDR1 is SEHNR and CDR2 is FQNEAQ in the germline V gene (reference sequence). The CDR3 is made up of 14 amino acids. Trimming left V 1 base short and J 8 bases short, with 9 bases between.

This clonotype appeared a few times. The rearrangement uses TRBV7-9 and TRBJ1-4, with D tentatively TRBD1 (5 bases). This CDR3 is built from 15 residues. CDR1 SEHNR and CDR2 FQNEAQ come from the germline V gene (reference sequence). Trimming removed 5 bases at V and 7 bases at J, with 17 bases between. The CDR3 here is CASSRGAGLFEKLFF. CDR3 DNA: TGTGCCAGCAGCAGAGGCGCAGGGTTGTTTGAAAAACTGTTTTTT.

The chain carries TRBV6-5 and TRBJ2-5; D is uncertain. The CDR3 runs to 13 residues. V lost 7 bases and J 1 base, leaving 10 bases between the germline ends. The germline V gene encodes CDR1 MNHEY and CDR2 SVGAGI. CDR3 bases: TGTGCCAGCACCGATCGGGCCCAAGAGACCCAGTACTTC. Translated: CASTDRAQETQYF.

The rearrangement links TRBV30 to TRBJ1-5, with 11 bases identical to TRBD1. J was trimmed by 2 bases and V by 8 bases; bases with no gene match: 5. Germline V lookup: CDR1 GTSNPN, CDR2 SVGIG (reference sequence). This CDR3 region has 14 residues. This chain's CDR3 is CAGQGAGGNQPQHF. The CDR3 DNA reads as TGTGCCGGACAGGGGGCGGGGGGCAATCAGCCCCAGCATTTT.

This clonotype came up a few times. V and J are TRBV20-1 and TRBJ2-7, with 12 bases lining up with TRBD2. Germline V gene data show CDR1 as DFQATT and CDR2 as SNEGSKA (reference sequence). CDR3 length: 14 residues. J lost 3 bases, V lost 6 bases, and 6 bases had no gene match. Written as DNA, the CDR3 is TGCAGTGCGTACCGACTAGCGGGGGACTACGAGCAGTACTTC. This codes for CSAYRLAGDYEQYF.

Regarding this clonotype: At one end, the junction sequence differs from germline, possibly due to a read error. The J gene is TRBJ1-1, the V gene TRBV20-1; no definite D call. Germline CDR1 and CDR2: DFQATT and SNEGSKA (reference sequence). The CDR3 contains 14 residues. The DNA for the CDR3 is TGCAGTGCCCCCCTCACTAGTGGGAGCACTGAGGCTTTCTTT. Translated: CSAPLTSGSTEAFF.

The CDR3 bases are TGTGCCATCAGTGAGTCGTTAGGGACAGATCAGCCCCAGCATTTT. Residues: CAISESLGTDQPQHF. The rearrangement uses TRBV10-3 and TRBJ1-5; TRBD1 agrees at 7 bases. V was clipped by 0 bases and J by 5 bases; unmatched bases: 4. This CDR3 is built from 15 residues. CDR1 is ENHRY and CDR2 is SYGVKD in the germline V gene.

This clonotype was seen a handful of times. The rearrangement uses TRBV4-3 and TRBJ2-5, with 8 positions matching TRBD1. The DNA end lines up better with TRBJ2-7; the J call may be wrong. The CDR3 spans 17 residues. Per the germline V gene, CDR1 is LGHNA and CDR2 is YSLEER. The CDR3 is CASSQDRAGPGGAEQYF. The CDR3 coding sequence is TGCGCCAGCAGCCAAGATCGAGCCGGCCCAGGGGGCGCCGAGCAGTACTTC.

A word on this clonotype: A read error may explain this, as a much larger clone is one base away. V gene TRBV7-2 combines with J gene TRBJ2-3, with 7 positions matching TRBD2. V lost 5 bases, J lost 4 bases, and 9 bases stayed unmatched. Germline assignment: CDR1 SGHTA and CDR2 FQGNSA. This CDR3 spans 15 amino acids. The CDR3 spells CASSQGGSNPDTQYF. For the CDR3, the DNA is TGTGCCAGCAGCCAGGGCGGGAGTAACCCAGATACGCAGTATTTT. Full variable domain (remainder filled in from reference TRBV7-2 and TRBJ2-3): GAGVSQSPSNKVTEKGKDVELRCDPISGHTALYWYRQSLGQGLEFLIYFQGNSAPDKSGLPSDRFSAERTGGSVSTLTIQRTQQEDSAVYLCASSQGGSNPDTQYFGPGTRLTVL.

The chain couples TRBV7-9 to TRBJ2-1; D is undetermined. Trimming removed 3 bases at V and 4 bases at J, with 13 bases between. The V gene's germline CDR1 is SEHNR and CDR2 FQNEAQ (reference sequence). The CDR3 is made up of 15 amino acids. CDR3 DNA sequence: TGTGCCAGCAGCTTGTCGACCCCTCGATACAATGAGCAGTTCTTC. It encodes CASSLSTPRYNEQFF. Full variable domain (rest looked up from reference TRBV7-9 and TRBJ2-1): DTGVSQNPRHKITKRGQNVTFRCDPISEHNRLYWYRQTLGQGPEFLTYFQNEAQLEKSRLLSDRFSAERPKGSFSTLEIQRTEQGDSAMYLCASSLSTPRYNEQFFGPGTRLTVL.

In its sample, this clonotype was seen once. This may be a read error: a much more frequent sequence differs by one nucleotide. The V and J genes are TRBV4-2 and TRBJ2-3; D is perhaps TRBD2 (6 bases). The germline gives CDR1 LGHNA, CDR2 YNFKEQ. The CDR3 is 16 amino acids. The CDR3 here is CAGSQMSGPRTDTQYF. The CDR3 DNA reads as TGTGCCGGCAGCCAAATGAGCGGGCCCCGCACAGATACGCAGTATTTT.

The sample holds many counts of this clonotype. CDR3 sequence reads: CASSHGGGETQYF. Here the CDR3 DNA reads TGTGCCAGCAGCCACGGGGGGGGAGAGACCCAGTACTTC. The rearrangement uses TRBV28 and TRBJ2-5; 8 nucleotides match TRBD2. CDR1 and CDR2 from the germline V gene are MDHEN and SYDVKM. Trimming removed 6 bases from V and 4 bases from J; junction bases left unmatched: 4. This CDR3 spans 13 amino acids.

This clonotype occurred many times. The chain uses TRBV29-1 and TRBJ2-5; tentatively, D is TRBD1 (6 bases). The CDR3 loop spans 12 amino acids. The V gene lost 2 bases and the J gene lost 5 bases, with 9 bases spanning the gap. The germline V gene encodes CDR1 SQVTM and CDR2 ANQGSEA. This CDR3 reads CSVERGSETQYF. The CDR3 nucleotides are TGCAGCGTTGAAAGGGGGAGTGAGACCCAGTACTTC.

There are a few counts of this clonotype. The V gene is TRBV24-1, the J gene TRBJ1-2; 8 bases are a match to TRBD1. Germline-derived CDR1 and CDR2 are KGHDR and SFDVKD. Trimming cost V 0 bases and J 5 bases; bases outside gene matches: 10. The CDR3 totals 17 residues. The CDR3 region is CATSDLQRTGSSYGYTF. The CDR3 DNA reads TGTGCCACCAGTGATTTGCAGAGGACAGGGTCCTCGTATGGCTACACCTTC.

This clonotype came up once. The chain uses TRBV20-1 and TRBJ2-5, with D tentatively TRBD1 (6 bases). The J call is in doubt because the DNA end fits TRBJ2-7 better. Germline V gene data show CDR1 as DFQATT and CDR2 as SNEGSKA (reference sequence). The CDR3 is 16 amino acids. The CDR3 nucleotides are TGCAGTGCTAGAAGGGCAGGGGTTGTGATCGGTAACGAGCAGTACTTC. It codes for CSARRAGVVIGNEQYF.

This clonotype was counted many times. The chain is built from TRBV11-2 and TRBJ2-7; D call uncertain. Germline CDR1 SGHAT, CDR2 FQNNGV. Trimming shortened V by 1 base and J by 1 base, and 5 bases separated the two germline ends. This CDR3 comprises 13 residues. The CDR3, as DNA: TGTGCCAGCAGCTTAGCTGAATCCTACGAGCAGTACTTC. Translation: CASSLAESYEQYF.

The gene calls are TRBV7-8 and TRBJ1-1, with a weak D call TRBD1 (6 bases). The CDR3 extends over 16 amino acids. From germline, CDR1 is SGHVS and CDR2 FQNEAQ. The V end lost 5 bases, the J end lost 0 bases, and 16 bases lay between the germline ends. CDR3 protein: CASSPRQARMNTEAFF. The CDR3 coding sequence is TGTGCCAGCAGCCCGAGACAGGCCCGCATGAACACTGAAGCTTTCTTT.

The chain uses TRBV7-9 and TRBJ2-1; tentative D call: TRBD2 (6 bases). Germline V gene data show CDR1 as SEHNR and CDR2 as FQNEAQ (reference sequence). The V end was cut by 2 bases, the J end by 0 bases, with 11 bases between. CDR3 length: 16 amino acids. CDR3 sequence reads: CASSLWGLDSYNEQFF. The CDR3 region has the DNA TGTGCCAGCAGCTTATGGGGACTCGACTCCTACAATGAGCAGTTCTTC.